The rows below give T cell receptor beta chains drawn from one sample of a study of OX40 agonist ivuxolimab in advanced cancers. Using immunoSEQ multiplex PCR, the repertoire was profiled, and TCRdb retains in-frame clones only, with some absent. The table lists nearly 65,000 clones, approximately 90% of them singletons, with around 4.2% in the top ten. The sample here was CD4+ or CD8+ T cells sorted from blood, taken in a trial of the OX40 agonist ivuxolimab. The receptors were gathered from an adult with an advanced solid tumor such as melanoma, head and neck, liver or kidney cancer. Both conserved end residues are part of each CDR3. The D gene is left open where the match is weak. A row's size may be missing; if present it is once, few, many or a size class.

V gene: TRBV5-1; J gene: TRBJ2-7; clone size: NA; D gene: TRBD2; CDR3 protein: CASSWTSGAYEQYF; CDR3 DNA: TGCGCCAGCAGCTGGACTAGCGGGGCCTACGAGCAGTACTTC
V gene: TRBV7-2; J gene: TRBJ1-1; clone size: NA; D gene: NA; CDR3 protein: CASTQREHMNTEAFF; CDR3 DNA: TGTGCCAGCACTCAAAGGGAACACATGAACACTGAAGCTTTCTTT
V gene: TRBV2; J gene: TRBJ2-5; clone size: NA; D gene: TRBD2; CDR3 protein: CASSASVAGGPYQETQYF; CDR3 DNA: TGTGCCAGCAGTGCCTCGGTAGCGGGGGGCCCCTACCAAGAGACCCAGTACTTC
V gene: TRBV27; J gene: TRBJ1-6; clone size: NA; D gene: NA; CDR3 protein: CASSPFGIHPDSPLHF; CDR3 DNA: TGTGCCAGCAGTCCGTTCGGTATCCACCCCGATTCACCCCTCCACTTT
V gene: TRBV4-1; J gene: TRBJ2-1; clone size: NA; D gene: NA; CDR3 protein: CASSQDWAGGSFNEQFF; CDR3 DNA: TGCGCCAGCAGCCAAGATTGGGCTGGAGGTAGCTTCAATGAGCAGTTCTTC
V gene: TRBV27; J gene: TRBJ2-3; clone size: NA; D gene: NA; CDR3 protein: CASSLSWATDTQYF; CDR3 DNA: TGTGCCAGCAGTTTATCGTGGGCAACAGATACGCAGTATTTT
V gene: TRBV4-1; J gene: TRBJ2-7; clone size: NA; D gene: TRBD1; CDR3 protein: CASSQESLDRADSYEQYF; CDR3 DNA: TGCGCCAGCAGCCAAGAGAGTCTGGACAGGGCTGACTCCTACGAGCAGTACTTC
V gene: TRBV19; J gene: TRBJ2-3; clone size: NA; D gene: TRBD2; CDR3 protein: CASSTRRTSWDTQYF; CDR3 DNA: TGTGCCAGTAGTACTAGAAGGACTAGCTGGGATACGCAGTATTTT
V gene: TRBV27; J gene: TRBJ2-3; clone size: NA; D gene: NA; CDR3 protein: CASNWGGAGGDTQYF; CDR3 DNA: TGTGCCAGCAACTGGGGGGGGGCCGGAGGAGATACGCAGTATTTT
V gene: TRBV4-3; J gene: TRBJ2-3; clone size: NA; D gene: NA; CDR3 protein: CASSHGTRLYTDTQYF; CDR3 DNA: TGCGCCAGCAGCCATGGGACACGACTATACACAGATACGCAGTATTTT
V gene: TRBV7-9; J gene: TRBJ1-1; clone size: once; D gene: NA; CDR3 protein: CASSLTPEAFF; CDR3 DNA: TGTGCCAGCAGCTTAACCCCCGAAGCTTTCTTT
V gene: TRBV5-1; J gene: TRBJ2-6; clone size: NA; D gene: NA; CDR3 protein: CASDGPSSGANVLTF; CDR3 DNA: TGCGCCAGCGACGGCCCGAGCTCTGGGGCCAACGTCCTGACTTTC
V gene: TRBV27; J gene: TRBJ2-7; clone size: NA; D gene: TRBD2; CDR3 protein: CASSLYTPGTIFHEQYF; CDR3 DNA: TGTGCCAGCAGTTTATACACCCCCGGGACTATCTTCCACGAGCAGTACTTC
V gene: TRBV27; J gene: TRBJ1-1; clone size: few; D gene: NA; CDR3 protein: CASSLSLVTEAFF; CDR3 DNA: TGTGCCAGCAGTTTATCGCTGGTGACTGAAGCTTTCTTT
V gene: TRBV7-9; J gene: TRBJ2-3; clone size: NA; D gene: TRBD2; CDR3 protein: CASSAPGLAGGGADTQYF; CDR3 DNA: TGTGCCAGCAGCGCTCCGGGACTAGCGGGGGGCGGCGCAGATACGCAGTATTTT
V gene: TRBV9; J gene: TRBJ2-5; clone size: NA; D gene: NA; CDR3 protein: CASSVGGRVQETQYF; CDR3 DNA: TGTGCCAGCAGCGTAGGAGGAAGGGTTCAAGAGACCCAGTACTTC
V gene: TRBV11-3; J gene: TRBJ2-7; clone size: NA; D gene: NA; CDR3 protein: CASSLGPPVGSYEQYF; CDR3 DNA: TGTGCCAGCAGCTTAGGCCCTCCGGTCGGTAGCTACGAGCAGTACTTC
V gene: TRBV27; J gene: TRBJ1-1; clone size: once; D gene: NA; CDR3 protein: CASSPRGGGIPEAFF; CDR3 DNA: TGTGCCAGCAGTCCCAGGGGCGGGGGCATCCCTGAAGCTTTCTTT
V gene: TRBV7-6; J gene: TRBJ1-4; clone size: NA; D gene: NA; CDR3 protein: CASSHTDRATNEKLFF; CDR3 DNA: TGTGCCAGCAGCCACACGGACAGAGCAACTAATGAAAAACTGTTTTTT
V gene: TRBV18; J gene: TRBJ2-7; clone size: NA; D gene: TRBD2; CDR3 protein: CASSPGLAYSYEQYF; CDR3 DNA: TGTGCCAGCTCACCGGGACTAGCGTACTCCTACGAGCAGTACTTC
V gene: TRBV7-9; J gene: TRBJ2-7; clone size: NA; D gene: TRBD2; CDR3 protein: CASSLTSPYEQYF; CDR3 DNA: TGTGCCAGCAGCCTGACTAGCCCCTACGAGCAGTACTTC
V gene: TRBV11-2; J gene: TRBJ1-2; clone size: NA; D gene: NA; CDR3 protein: CASSLGRRAHLNYGYTF; CDR3 DNA: TGTGCCAGCAGCTTGGGACGCCGGGCCCACCTTAACTATGGCTACACCTTC
V gene: TRBV7-8; J gene: TRBJ1-2; clone size: NA; D gene: NA; CDR3 protein: CASSLEVPGLLYGYTF; CDR3 DNA: TGTGCCAGCAGCTTAGAAGTGCCAGGGCTTTTGTATGGCTACACCTTC
V gene: TRBV27; J gene: TRBJ2-3; clone size: NA; D gene: TRBD2; CDR3 protein: CASSLYAGVTDTQYF; CDR3 DNA: TGTGCCAGCAGTTTATATGCGGGAGTAACGGATACGCAGTATTTT
V gene: TRBV27; J gene: TRBJ2-1; clone size: once; D gene: NA; CDR3 protein: CASSLSAFRNEQFF; CDR3 DNA: TGTGCCAGCAGTTTATCGGCCTTCCGAAATGAGCAGTTCTTC
V gene: TRBV6-5; J gene: TRBJ2-7; clone size: NA; D gene: NA; CDR3 protein: CASRTSEEQYF; CDR3 DNA: TGTGCCAGCAGGACTAGTGAAGAGCAGTACTTC
V gene: TRBV10-3; J gene: TRBJ1-3; clone size: NA; D gene: NA; CDR3 protein: CAISYSGNTIYF; CDR3 DNA: TGTGCCATCAGTTACTCTGGAAACACCATATATTTT
V gene: TRBV6-5; J gene: TRBJ1-5; clone size: NA; D gene: NA; CDR3 protein: CASSYGGGGGQPQHF; CDR3 DNA: TGTGCCAGCAGTTACGGGGGAGGGGGGGGTCAGCCCCAGCATTTT
V gene: TRBV7-2; J gene: TRBJ2-3; clone size: NA; D gene: NA; CDR3 protein: CASSLVGITDTQYF; CDR3 DNA: TGTGCCAGCAGCTTAGTAGGGATCACAGATACGCAGTATTTT
V gene: TRBV6-6; J gene: TRBJ2-3; clone size: NA; D gene: NA; CDR3 protein: CASRVGSLSTDTQYF; CDR3 DNA: TGTGCCAGCAGGGTGGGTAGTTTGAGCACAGATACGCAGTATTTT
V gene: TRBV4-3; J gene: TRBJ2-1; clone size: NA; D gene: NA; CDR3 protein: CASSPEVTGDEQFF; CDR3 DNA: TGCGCCAGCAGCCCAGAGGTGACGGGGGATGAGCAGTTCTTC
V gene: TRBV7-9; J gene: TRBJ1-3; clone size: once; D gene: NA; CDR3 protein: CASSFISSGNTIYF; CDR3 DNA: TGTGCCAGCAGCTTTATTAGCTCTGGAAACACCATATATTTT
V gene: TRBV6-5; J gene: TRBJ2-3; clone size: NA; D gene: TRBD2; CDR3 protein: CASSYSNSGGTDTQYF; CDR3 DNA: TGTGCCAGCAGTTACTCGAATAGCGGGGGCACAGATACGCAGTATTTT
V gene: TRBV5-1; J gene: TRBJ2-1; clone size: NA; D gene: NA; CDR3 protein: CASSLRWQGRDEQFF; CDR3 DNA: TGCGCCAGCAGCTTGAGGTGGCAGGGTAGGGATGAGCAGTTCTTC
V gene: TRBV14; J gene: TRBJ1-1; clone size: NA; D gene: TRBD1; CDR3 protein: CASSQLGQGNTEAFF; CDR3 DNA: TGTGCCAGCAGCCAACTAGGACAGGGAAACACTGAGGCTTTCTTT
V gene: TRBV29-1; J gene: TRBJ1-3; clone size: once; D gene: NA; CDR3 protein: CSVDPGSSGNTIYF; CDR3 DNA: TGCAGCGTTGATCCAGGCAGCTCTGGAAACACCATATATTTT
V gene: TRBV11-1; J gene: TRBJ2-4; clone size: NA; D gene: NA; CDR3 protein: CASSQGEFQYF; CDR3 DNA: TGTGCCAGCAGCCAAGGGGAGTTTCAGTACTTC
V gene: TRBV19; J gene: TRBJ1-1; clone size: NA; D gene: NA; CDR3 protein: CASSIIGNLNTEAFF; CDR3 DNA: TGTGCCAGTAGTATCATAGGAAATTTGAACACTGAAGCTTTCTTT